The sequence of this T cell receptor (beta chain) was determined in a study of human T cells and chemical hapten exposure (dated by TCRdb to about 2021). General notes on the study: For sensitization, 2% DPC in acetone was applied to a 2 cm by 2 cm area of upper inner arm skin. Patch tests used Finn chambers with 0.01% DPC on the upper back, scored after 6 days by International Contact Dermatitis Research Group standards. In alopecia patients, the study followed how the peripheral blood TCR repertoire changed in vivo over primary and secondary sensitization to diphenylcyclopropenone (DPC), a hapten. Blood samples were taken from patients before sensitization (week 0) and then at 2, 6 and about 24 weeks after DPC sensitization. The mostly female patient cohort included alopecia areata with under or over 50% scalp involvement, alopecia totalis and alopecia universalis. Libraries were combined into a pool for sequencing, and differences in TCR yield between samples came mainly from small differences in library volumes within the pool. For TCR sequencing, blood came from 25 to 35 alopecia patients at anywhere from one to four time points (pre-sensitization, 2, 6 and 24 weeks). Throughout the roughly 26-week study period, patients were also given weekly therapeutic DPC doses on the scalp. Summary of the overall study and its limitations: A positive correlation was found between the number of PT1 expanded TCRs and patch test score, with significance reached at thresholds 8, 16 and 32 but not 4. Because every patient had alopecia, a presumed autoimmune disease, the patients' immune response might differ from that of healthy individuals. After repeated subsampling, the strength of the expansion versus patch-test correlation and the threshold at which it became significant changed. No change with DPC sensitization was found in the number of TCRs above 1 in 1000 frequency, and no evidence of global repertoire structure alterations was found. Significantly more large CDR3 similarity clusters were formed by expanded TCRs than by pre-sensitization or healthy control sets, consistent with antigen-driven responses.

This clonotype occurred a few times. What this receptor recognizes is not known. Nothing much larger sits one base from this clone, and base qualities are not available. The library relied on RACE. The listed sequencing device is NextSeq 500. Library preparation attached unique molecular identifiers to individual cDNA molecules for quantitative, reproducible TCR counting. Both TCR alpha and TCR beta chains were sequenced from each blood RNA sample. The original pipeline was this. The median number of TCRs per sample was roughly 94,000, ranging from about 23,224 to 700,000. V, J and CDR3 annotation of the TCR reads was carried out using the Decombinator software suite. Every sample was subsampled to the same number of TCRs (28,000) for the PS versus PT1 abundance plots. Expanded TCRs were defined as absent before sensitization and observed at least eight times at the 2-week time point. The public sequencing data were trimmed at Q25 with fastp and processed into clonotypes with MiXCR by TCRdb, which kept only in-frame beta chains. A single entry per CDR3 protein holds the most common genes and DNA from its merged rows. The V and J calls reflect TCRdb's pipeline rather than the authors' work. Within this sample are 300,000 to 450,000 distinct CDR3 sequences, with 5.1% of them counted one time only. 2.5% to 3% of the sample belongs to the ten largest clones.

The label giving this sample's time point can be read as: pre-sensitization, week 0. The sample's treatment or condition, from its label and the paper: therapeutic diphenylcyclopropenone sensitization with weekly scalp DPC. At each patch-test visit, blood was drawn before the patch test was applied. Eligible patients were aged 18 to 70, diagnosed with alopecia, deemed suitable for DPC therapy, and excluded if pregnant. Total RNA was isolated from unfractionated whole blood collected in Tempus Blood RNA tubes. The CDR3 contains 13 residues, cysteine and phenylalanine counted. Only the CDR3 region is kept as DNA, spanning 39 bases read in frame from base 1. Between the V and J ends, shortened by 0 bases and 11 bases respectively, the junction contains 10 bases.

The chain was built from TRBV12-3 or TRBV12-4 and TRBJ1-4; the best D guess is TRBD1, with 5 bases matching. This sequence was found in a woman aged 50 to 60 with alopecia areata. Some clones in this sample may be carry-over from other donors' samples. The sample consisted of whole blood, taken in connection with sensitization to the hapten diphenylcyclopropenone (DPC). The CDR3 amino acid sequence is: CASSLARQSKLFF. In nucleotides, the sequence is TGTGCCAGCAGTTTAGCTCGACAGTCTAAACTGTTTTTT.